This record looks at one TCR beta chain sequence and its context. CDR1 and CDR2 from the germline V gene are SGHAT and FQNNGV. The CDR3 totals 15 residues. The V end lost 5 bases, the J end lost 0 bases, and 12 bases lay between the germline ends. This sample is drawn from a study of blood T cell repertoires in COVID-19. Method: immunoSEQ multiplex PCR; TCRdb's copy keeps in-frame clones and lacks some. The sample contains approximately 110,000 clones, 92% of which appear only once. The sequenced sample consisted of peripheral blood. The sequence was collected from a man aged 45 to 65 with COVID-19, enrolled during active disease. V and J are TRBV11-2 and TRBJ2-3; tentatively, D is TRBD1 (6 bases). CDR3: CASSEDGQSTDTQYF. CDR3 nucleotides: TGTGCCAGCAGCGAAGACGGACAGAGCACAGATACGCAGTATTTT.